One sample yielded the 26 T cell receptor beta chains listed below, sequenced in a study of T cells after yellow fever vaccination. TCRdb fed the 5' RACE reads into MiXCR, producing one record per CDR3 protein. The data hold about 160,000 distinct CDR3 sequences, with 6.5% to 8.5% observed a single time. Sequenced here: CD4+ T cells sorted from PBMCs, sampled 5 days after the first yellow fever vaccination. The receptors were sampled from a man aged 18 to 29 who received the YFV17D yellow fever vaccine.

This chain joins TRBV19 and TRBJ2-7; 10 bases map to TRBD1. The CDR3 totals 17 residues. V lost 5 bases to trimming and J lost 2 bases; unmatched junction nucleotides: 12. The germline V gene encodes CDR1 LNHDA and CDR2 SQIVND (reference sequence). The CDR3 spells CASSSLRRTGGPYEQYF. The CDR3 DNA reads as TGTGCCAGTAGTTCACTCCGCCGGACAGGGGGTCCCTACGAGCAGTACTTC.

The sample holds a few counts of this clonotype. The genes are TRBV18 and TRBJ2-1; 10 nucleotides match TRBD2. Germline CDR1 reads KGHSH; CDR2 reads LQKENI. Trimming at V came to 0 bases and at J to 8 bases, leaving 10 bases not matched to a gene. The CDR3 runs 17 residues. CDR3: CASSPPDSGGAVYEQFF. CDR3 coding DNA: TGTGCCAGCTCACCACCCGACAGCGGGGGGGCCGTTTATGAGCAGTTCTTC.

This clonotype was counted at least ten times. J is TRBJ1-2 and V is TRBV7-9; TRBD1 matches 8 bases. The CDR3 runs to 15 residues. The germline CDR1 and CDR2 sequences are SEHNR and FQNEAQ (reference sequence). Germline trimming cut 1 base from V and 2 bases from J; bases unmatched to any gene: 3. The CDR3 loop reads CASSLGQGRNYGYTF. For the CDR3, the DNA is TGTGCCAGCAGCTTAGGACAGGGGCGCAACTATGGCTACACCTTC.

In this sample, this clonotype turned up many times. The chain joins TRBV5-1 to TRBJ2-1, with 9 bases matching TRBD2. With V trimmed by 0 bases and J by 7 bases, 5 bases remained unmatched. This CDR3 region has 15 residues. From germline, CDR1 is SGHRS and CDR2 YFSETQ. CDR3 nucleotides: TGCGCCAGCAGCTTGGAATTAGCGGGGGTAAATGAGCAGTTCTTC. The encoded protein is CASSLELAGVNEQFF. Drawing the rest from reference TRBV5-1 and TRBJ2-1, the complete variable domain is KAGVTQTPRYLIKTRGQQVTLSCSPISGHRSVSWYQQTPGQGLQFLFEYFSETQRNKGNFPGRFSGRQFSNSRSEMNVSTLELGDSALYLCASSLELAGVNEQFFGPGTRLTVL.

V is TRBV6-5 and J is TRBJ1-6, with unresolved D. CDR1 and CDR2 from the germline V gene are MNHEY and SVGAGI. Trimming left V 2 bases short and J 0 bases short, with 11 bases between. The CDR3 consists of 17 residues. The CDR3 reads CASSYEFESSYNSPLHF. The CDR3 nucleotides read TGTGCCAGCAGTTACGAGTTTGAAAGCTCCTATAATTCACCCCTCCACTTT.

As concerns this clonotype: A junction end diverges from the germline sequence, so it may reflect a read error. The chain employs TRBV4-3 and TRBJ1-4, with 9 bases matching TRBD1. Germline V gene sequence: CDR1 LGHNA, CDR2 YSLEER. There are 16 residues in the CDR3. The CDR3 DNA reads as TGCGCCAGCAGCCAAGAGGTGGGACAGGGAAATGATAAACTGTTTTTT. Translating it yields CASSQEVGQGNDKLFF.

This clonotype was observed a few times. This chain uses TRBV11-2 with TRBJ1-2, with D unresolved. This CDR3 contains 13 residues. The V gene lost 5 bases and the J gene lost 8 bases, with 15 bases spanning the gap. Germline V gene lookup returns CDR1 SGHAT and CDR2 FQNNGV. Here the CDR3 DNA reads TGTGCCAGCAGCCCCCAGGAGTACCGCGGCTACACCTTC. As protein: CASSPQEYRGYTF.

This clonotype was detected many times. This chain connects TRBV5-1 to TRBJ1-1; 7 bases agree with TRBD1. The CDR3 has 15 amino acids. V trimming: 2 bases; J trimming: 4 bases; junction bases outside the gene matches: 8. Germline V CDR1 and CDR2: SGHRS, YFSETQ. The DNA of the CDR3 is TGCGCCAGCAGCTTCGACAGGGTGAAAGGCACTGAAGCTTTCTTT. It specifies CASSFDRVKGTEAFF.

There are many counts of this clonotype. This chain links TRBV7-9 with TRBJ2-2; D remains unclear. This CDR3 region has 14 residues. V was shortened by 1 base and J by 6 bases, with 9 bases between the two germline ends. Germline V gene sequence: CDR1 SEHNR, CDR2 FQNEAQ (reference sequence). CDR3 sequence reads: CASSLDWAAGELFF. Written as DNA, the CDR3 is TGTGCCAGCAGCTTAGACTGGGCTGCCGGGGAGCTGTTTTTT.

This clonotype occurred a few times. The chain uses TRBV7-3 and TRBJ2-1; 8 bases line up with TRBD2. Per the germline V gene, CDR1 is SGHTA and CDR2 is FQGTGA. Unmatched junction bases numbered 8, after V lost 2 bases and J lost 5 bases. The CDR3 length is 16 residues. CDR3 loop: CASSLGALADNNEQFF. The CDR3 bases are TGTGCCAGCAGCTTAGGAGCACTAGCGGACAACAATGAGCAGTTCTTC. Supplemented by reference TRBV7-3 and TRBJ2-1, the full variable domain reads GAGVSQTPSNKVTEKGKYVELRCDPISGHTALYWYRQSLGQGPEFLIYFQGTGAADDSGLPNDRFFAVRPEGSVSTLKIQRTERGDSAVYLCASSLGALADNNEQFFGPGTRLTVL.

The rearrangement joins TRBV29-1 to TRBJ2-3; a weak D match, TRBD2 (5 bases). CDR1 and CDR2 from the germline V gene are SQVTM and ANQGSEA. This CDR3 is 16 amino acids long. Trimming cost V 0 bases and J 0 bases, with 13 bases left between them. CDR3 coding DNA: TGCAGCGTTGAAGATCCCCTTAGCGCCAGCACAGATACGCAGTATTTT. The encoded protein is CSVEDPLSASTDTQYF.

This clonotype was seen ten or more times. The chain joins TRBV2 to TRBJ1-2; the D gene is possibly TRBD1 (6 bases). The CDR3 length is 12 residues. The V end was cut by 7 bases, the J end by 6 bases, with 12 bases between. CDR1 and CDR2 from the germline V gene are SNHLY and FYNNEI. The CDR3 DNA is TGTGCCAGCAAGAGGGGGGCGCATGGCTACACCTTC. It is translated as CASKRGAHGYTF. The complete variable domain, with remaining parts taken from reference TRBV2 and TRBJ1-2, reads EPEVTQTPSHQVTQMGQEVILRCVPISNHLYFYWYRQILGQKVEFLVSFYNNEISEKSEIFDDQFSVERPDGSNFTLKIRSTKLEDSAMYFCASKRGAHGYTFGSGTRLTVV.

The table lists this clonotype with many counts. This chain uses TRBV5-1 with TRBJ2-7; the D gene is possibly TRBD2 (6 bases). Germline V gene lookup returns CDR1 SGHRS and CDR2 YFSETQ. The V end was cut by 7 bases, the J end by 2 bases, with 16 bases between. The CDR3 is made up of 14 amino acids. In DNA form, the CDR3 reads TGCGCCAGCGGGAGCGGAGGGCCCGCCTACGAGCAGTACTTC. Its protein product is CASGSGGPAYEQYF.

This clonotype was recorded a few times. The gene calls are TRBV20-1 and TRBJ2-1, with 11 bases lining up with TRBD2. The CDR3 sequence is 17 residues long. With V trimmed by 3 bases and J by 3 bases, 10 bases remained unmatched. The germline V gene has CDR1 DFQATT and CDR2 SNEGSKA (reference sequence). DNA of the CDR3: TGCAGTGCTAGTACATTTCCCGGACTAGCGGGCTACAATGAGCAGTTCTTC. Translated: CSASTFPGLAGYNEQFF.

The sample holds a few counts of this clonotype. V usage is TRBV11-2 and J usage is TRBJ1-1, with D hard to call. This CDR3 has 13 residues. The germline V and J ends were trimmed by 5 bases and 4 bases, with 11 bases remaining between them. Germline V CDR1 and CDR2: SGHAT, FQNNGV. The CDR3 sequence is CASSADILTEAFF. The CDR3 DNA reads TGTGCCAGCAGCGCAGACATCCTCACTGAAGCTTTCTTT. Combining the CDR3 with reference TRBV11-2 and TRBJ1-1 gives the whole variable domain EAGVAQSPRYKIIEKRQSVAFWCNPISGHATLYWYQQILGQGPKLLIQFQNNGVVDDSQLPKDRFSAERLKGVDSTLKIQPAKLEDSAVYLCASSADILTEAFFGQGTRLTVV.

This clonotype was observed a handful of times. The chain carries TRBV20-1 and TRBJ2-7, with TRBD2 identical over 11 bases. The CDR3 length is 13 residues. J was trimmed by 4 bases and V by 3 bases; bases with no gene match: 2. The V gene's germline CDR1 is DFQATT and CDR2 SNEGSKA (reference sequence). CDR3 in DNA: TGCAGTGCTAGTCTAGCGGGGGGTTACGAGCAGTACTTC. This sequence encodes CSASLAGGYEQYF.

This clonotype appeared many times. The chain is built from TRBV3-1 and TRBJ2-1, with D perhaps matching TRBD2 (5 bases). Trimming pared 3 bases from V and 0 bases from J, leaving 12 bases between. CDR3 size: 16 residues. Germline loops: CDR1 LGHDT, CDR2 YNNKEL (reference sequence). For the CDR3, the DNA is TGTGCCAGCAGCCATGCTAGCTTCCGCTCCTACAATGAGCAGTTCTTC. This codes for CASSHASFRSYNEQFF.

Remarks on this clonotype: A clone one base away is much larger, so this may be a read error. V is TRBV20-1 and J is TRBJ2-4, with a weak D call TRBD2 (5 bases). V was cut by 0 bases and J by 9 bases, with 15 bases left in between. The germline V gene encodes CDR1 DFQATT and CDR2 SNEGSKA (reference sequence). CDR3 length equals 14 residues. For the CDR3, the DNA is TGCAGTGCTAGAGATGGCAACGTGAGGGCCATTCAGTACTTC. Protein: CSARDGNVRAIQYF.

This clonotype was found many times. V is TRBV20-1 and J is TRBJ1-5; 7 nucleotides align to TRBD1. The germline CDR1 and CDR2 sequences are DFQATT and SNEGSKA (reference sequence). The ends lost 3 bases at V and 5 bases at J; junction bases unmatched: 10. CDR3 size: 15 residues. This CDR3 is CSASHRGLGDQPQHF. The CDR3, as DNA: TGCAGTGCTAGCCACAGGGGCCTTGGGGATCAGCCCCAGCATTTT.

CDR3 DNA: TGTGCCAGCAGCAAAGACAGGGGGAAGATCTCTGGGGCCAACGTCCTGACTTTC. This gives the protein CASSKDRGKISGANVLTF. The chain carries TRBV6-1 and TRBJ2-6; the match to TRBD1 covers 9 bases. CDR1 is MNHNS and CDR2 is SASEGT in the germline V gene. After removal of 6 bases from V and 0 bases from J, the junction contained 9 bases not matched to a gene. The CDR3 covers 18 residues.

This clonotype was counted many times. This sequence joins TRBV7-2 and TRBJ1-2, with 8 bases aligning to TRBD1. The CDR3 runs 15 residues. In germline, CDR1 is SGHTA, CDR2 FQGNSA. Trimming took 5 bases from V and 7 from J; bases not matched to a gene: 12. The CDR3 spells CASSLQFGQGAGYTF. DNA of the CDR3: TGTGCCAGCAGCCTACAGTTCGGGCAGGGGGCTGGCTACACCTTC. The complete variable domain, with remaining parts taken from reference TRBV7-2 and TRBJ1-2, reads GAGVSQSPSNKVTEKGKDVELRCDPISGHTALYWYRQSLGQGLEFLIYFQGNSAPDKSGLPSDRFSAERTGGSVSTLTIQRTQQEDSAVYLCASSLQFGQGAGYTFGSGTRLTVV.

This clonotype has ten or more counts. The J gene is TRBJ2-5, the V gene TRBV7-2; TRBD1 matches at 8 bases. The ends lost 6 bases at V and 4 bases at J; junction bases unmatched: 4. Per germline, CDR1 SGHTA and CDR2 FQGNSA. This CDR3 comprises 13 residues. This chain's CDR3 is CASSLDRVETQYF. As DNA, the CDR3 is TGTGCCAGCAGTCTGGACAGGGTAGAGACCCAGTACTTC.

The chain uses TRBV5-1 and TRBJ1-2; D might be TRBD1 (6 bases). There are 13 residues in the CDR3. Trimming removed 8 bases at V and 3 bases at J, with 14 bases between. Per the germline V gene, CDR1 is SGHRS and CDR2 is YFSETQ. The CDR3 here is CASQQGRDYGYTF. CDR3 coding DNA: TGCGCCAGTCAACAGGGCCGGGACTATGGCTACACCTTC.

This clonotype was observed many times. The rearrangement joins TRBV5-1 to TRBJ2-1; TRBD1 matches 9 bases. Germline CDR1 is SGHRS and CDR2 is YFSETQ. CDR3 length equals 13 residues. The junction had 8 bases not matched to a gene; V was cut back by 6 bases and J by 10 bases. The CDR3 sequence is CASNRDRVDEQFF. Here the CDR3 DNA reads TGCGCCAGCAACCGGGACAGGGTAGACGAGCAGTTCTTC.

The V gene is TRBV5-6, the J gene TRBJ2-2, with D unresolved. Trimming took off 1 base at V and 0 bases at J, with 4 bases between the two ends. Germline CDR1 is SGHDT and CDR2 is YYEEEE. This CDR3 spans 14 amino acids. The CDR3 DNA is TGTGCCAGCAGCTTGATCACGAACACCGGGGAGCTGTTTTTT. Amino acid sequence: CASSLITNTGELFF.

This clonotype came up many times. This sequence joins TRBV6-6 and TRBJ2-7, with D possibly being TRBD2 (5 bases). V lost 6 bases and J 3 bases, leaving 12 bases between the germline ends. The V gene's germline CDR1 is MNHNY and CDR2 SVGAGI (reference sequence). The CDR3 covers 13 residues. The CDR3 sequence: CASSGARDYEQYV. DNA for the CDR3: TGTGCCAGCAGCGGCGCGAGGGACTACGAGCAGTACGTC.